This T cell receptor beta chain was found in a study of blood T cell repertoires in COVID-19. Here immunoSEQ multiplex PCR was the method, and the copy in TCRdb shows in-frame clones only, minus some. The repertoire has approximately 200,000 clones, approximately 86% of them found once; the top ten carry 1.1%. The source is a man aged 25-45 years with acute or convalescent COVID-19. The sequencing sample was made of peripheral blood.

The CDR3 DNA follows: TGTGCCAGTAGTCCCGGACTAGCTGTGACCCAGTACTTC. This codes for CASSPGLAVTQYF. The genes are TRBV19 and TRBJ2-5, with TRBD2 matching 8 bases. The germline gives CDR1 LNHDA, CDR2 SQIVND (reference sequence). The CDR3 sequence is 13 residues long. Trimming at V came to 5 bases and at J to 7 bases, leaving 6 bases not matched to a gene. The full variable domain, in which reference TRBV19 and TRBJ2-5 provide the parts outside the CDR3, is DGGITQSPKYLFRKEGQNVTLSCEQNLNHDAMYWYRQDPGQGLRLIYYSQIVNDFQKGDIAEGYSVSREKKESFPLTVTSAQKNPTAFYLCASSPGLAVTQYFGPGTRLLVL.